This T cell receptor beta chain appears in the sequencing data of a study of spatial heterogeneity in lung cancer. Study in general: More beta-chain than alpha-chain sequences were consistently detected. General study results and limits: The estimated TCR-seq coverage of tumor T cells amounted to 6% to 7% when looking at alpha chains and approximately 12% when looking at beta chains. Mutation tallies in tumors tracked expanded intratumoral alpha and beta TCR counts.

Documented time point: sample taken at primary tumor resection. Sequencing was performed on whole RNA extracted from tumor and nontumor lung tissue, or from frozen PBMC, and the material was left unsorted. Germline CDR1 SGHAT, CDR2 FQNNGV. V trimming: 0 bases; J trimming: 2 bases; junction bases outside the gene matches: 3. This CDR3 is 15 amino acids long. TCR cDNA molecules were tagged individually, and each one carried a unique molecular identifier. One entry per CDR3 protein, called by TCRdb with MiXCR from the 5' RACE reads. The table records thousands of distinct CDR3 sequences, about 3.4% of them present only once. Ten or more counts support this clonotype. Its antigen remains unidentified.

The chain couples TRBV11-2 to TRBJ2-5, with 7 bases identical to TRBD1. Sequencing used lung tumor tissue, obtained at surgery. This clonotype originated in a male donor with early-stage non-small cell lung cancer. CDR3 in DNA: TGTGCCAGCAGCTTAGAGGGGACAGCACAAGAGACCCAGTACTTC. It is translated as CASSLEGTAQETQYF.